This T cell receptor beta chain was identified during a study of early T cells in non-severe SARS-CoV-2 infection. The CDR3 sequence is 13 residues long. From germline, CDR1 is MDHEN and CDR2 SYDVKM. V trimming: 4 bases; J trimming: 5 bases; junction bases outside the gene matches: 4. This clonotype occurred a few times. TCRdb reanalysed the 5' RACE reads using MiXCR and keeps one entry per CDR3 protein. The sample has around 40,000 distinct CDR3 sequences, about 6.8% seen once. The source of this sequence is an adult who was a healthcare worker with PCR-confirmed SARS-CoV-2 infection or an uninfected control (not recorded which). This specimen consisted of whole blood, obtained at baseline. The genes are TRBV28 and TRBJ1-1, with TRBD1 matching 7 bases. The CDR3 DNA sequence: TGTGCCAGCAGTTCCACAGGGGAAACTGAAGCTTTCTTT. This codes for CASSSTGETEAFF. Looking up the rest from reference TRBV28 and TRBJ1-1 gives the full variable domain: DVKVTQSSRYLVKRTGEKVFLECVQDMDHENMFWYRQDPGLGLRLIYFSYDVKMKEKGDIPEGYSVSREKKERFSLILESASTNQTSMYLCASSSTGETEAFFGQGTRLTVV.